This entry describes one T cell receptor beta chain. This specimen belongs to a study of T cell changes during pregnancy in multiple sclerosis. Libraries were prepared by immunoSEQ multiplex PCR; TCRdb keeps only in-frame clonotypes and omits some of them. The sample contains 90,000 to 120,000 clones, around 92% of which appear only once. The CDR3 consists of 15 residues. The V end lost 0 bases, the J end lost 0 bases, and 8 bases lay between the germline ends. Germline loops: CDR1 SGHRS, CDR2 YFSETQ. The clonotype comes from a female donor with multiple sclerosis, enrolled in a pregnancy study. The J gene is TRBJ2-3, the V gene TRBV5-1, with TRBD1 as a possible D gene (6 bases). The starting material was peripheral blood, obtained before pregnancy. The DNA for the CDR3 is TGCGCCAGCAGCTTGGTACAGGGTAGCACAGATACGCAGTATTTT. This translates into CASSLVQGSTDTQYF.